The 11 T cell receptor beta chains listed next were all sequenced from one sample in a study of cytomegalovirus exposure and HLA in healthy donors. Some clones are missing from TCRdb's copy, which holds only in-frame ones; the method was immunoSEQ multiplex PCR. Among around 150,000 clones, roughly nine tenths were seen once, and the ten largest hold 10%. Material for sequencing was PBMCs. The receptor set was obtained from a woman under 30 in good health and CMV-seropositive.

This chain joins TRBV27 and TRBJ2-7; 9 nucleotides align to TRBD1. Germline V CDR1 and CDR2: MNHEY, SMNVEV (reference sequence). Unmatched junction bases numbered 7, after V lost 7 bases and J lost 0 bases. CDR3 length: 15 residues. Here the CDR3 DNA reads TGTGCCAGCAAATCCCGGGACAGGGCCTCCTACGAGCAGTACTTC. Its protein is CASKSRDRASYEQYF.

The chain recombines TRBV11-2 with TRBJ2-3, with 10 bases fitting TRBD2. With 5 bases clipped from V and 8 bases from J, the junction kept 10 bases outside the gene matches. CDR1 is SGHAT, CDR2 FQNNGV, per germline. This CDR3 comprises 15 residues. CDR3 bases: TGTGCCAGCAGCGTCACTAGCGGGAAAACGGGTACGCAGTATTTT. This encodes CASSVTSGKTGTQYF.

The chain recombines TRBV15 with TRBJ2-7; 9 bases are shared with TRBD2. The CDR3 is 15 amino acids. Germline CDR1 LNHNV, CDR2 YYDKDF (reference sequence). V was clipped by 0 bases and J by 0 bases; unmatched bases: 0. The CDR3 spells CATSRDSGSSYEQYF. The CDR3 DNA reads TGTGCCACCAGCAGAGATAGCGGGAGCTCCTACGAGCAGTACTTC.

J is TRBJ2-5 and V is TRBV19; a possible D gene is TRBD2 (6 bases). Germline V CDR1 and CDR2: LNHDA, SQIVND (reference sequence). V lost 7 bases and J 7 bases, leaving 28 bases between the germline ends. CDR3 length: 17 residues. The CDR3 nucleotides are TGTGCCAGTAACCCTAAAGGAGGCCCGGGACTGGGGGGGACCCAGTACTTC. It yields the protein CASNPKGGPGLGGTQYF. Together with reference TRBV19 and TRBJ2-5, the CDR3 gives the full variable domain: DGGITQSPKYLFRKEGQNVTLSCEQNLNHDAMYWYRQDPGQGLRLIYYSQIVNDFQKGDIAEGYSVSREKKESFPLTVTSAQKNPTAFYLCASNPKGGPGLGGTQYFGPGTRLLVL.

The J gene is TRBJ1-5, the V gene TRBV10-3; tentative D call: TRBD1 (5 bases). This CDR3 comprises 13 residues. With 3 bases removed from V and 6 bases from J, the gap between germline ends came to 9 bases. Germline V gene lookup returns CDR1 ENHRY and CDR2 SYGVKD. The CDR3 bases are TGTGCCATCAGTGACAGGGTTGGTCAGCCCCAGCATTTT. This gives the protein CAISDRVGQPQHF.

In this sample, this clone turned up once. The J gene is TRBJ2-7, the V gene TRBV6-6, with 9 nucleotides matching TRBD1. There are 13 residues in the CDR3. Germline loops: CDR1 MNHNY, CDR2 SVGAGI (reference sequence). The V gene end was trimmed by 4 bases and the J gene end by 6 bases; junction bases not matched to a gene: 4. DNA of the CDR3: TGTGCCAGCAGTTGGGACAGGGCCTCCGAGCAGTACTTC. Residues: CASSWDRASEQYF.

The genes are TRBV5-6 and TRBJ2-5; 9 bases are a match to TRBD2. This CDR3 contains 17 residues. Germline values: CDR1 SGHDT, CDR2 YYEEEE. J lost 4 bases, V lost 0 bases, and 10 bases had no gene match. CDR3 amino acids: CASSLGIAGEWGETQYF. DNA of the CDR3: TGTGCCAGCAGCTTGGGTATAGCGGGAGAGTGGGGAGAGACCCAGTACTTC.

The CDR3 DNA sequence: TGCGCCAGCAGCGACGGGACAGGGGGTTACAATGAGCAGTTCTTC. Amino acid sequence: CASSDGTGGYNEQFF. The rearrangement links TRBV5-1 to TRBJ2-1; 11 bases match TRBD1. V dropped 4 bases and J dropped 4; count of bases not matched to a gene: 4. CDR3 length: 15 amino acids. Germline-derived CDR1 and CDR2 are SGHRS and YFSETQ. Complete variable domain (other parts from reference TRBV5-1 and TRBJ2-1): KAGVTQTPRYLIKTRGQQVTLSCSPISGHRSVSWYQQTPGQGLQFLFEYFSETQRNKGNFPGRFSGRQFSNSRSEMNVSTLELGDSALYLCASSDGTGGYNEQFFGPGTRLTVL.

V and J are TRBV6-5 and TRBJ2-1; a weak D match, TRBD2 (6 bases). The CDR3 covers 15 residues. Trimming pared 7 bases from V and 1 base from J, leaving 14 bases between. Germline-derived CDR1 and CDR2 are MNHEY and SVGAGI. The CDR3: CASNQNGGSYNEQFF. The DNA for the CDR3 is TGTGCCAGCAACCAGAACGGGGGATCCTACAATGAGCAGTTCTTC.

This clone occurred once. The rearrangement links TRBV4-1 to TRBJ1-5; maybe TRBD1 (6 bases). The germline V and J ends were trimmed by 4 bases and 7 bases, with 17 bases remaining between them. CDR3 length: 15 amino acids. CDR1 is MGHRA, CDR2 YSYEKL, per germline. DNA of the CDR3: TGCGCCAGCAGCCCAGTTGGGGGCGAAACCCAGCCCCAGCATTTT. Protein product: CASSPVGGETQPQHF.

V gene TRBV4-2 combines with J gene TRBJ2-5; D might be TRBD1 (6 bases). This CDR3 region has 18 residues. The V end was cut by 7 bases, the J end by 0 bases, with 24 bases between. Per germline, CDR1 LGHNA and CDR2 YNFKEQ. CDR3 region: CASTPGNWGRMYQETQYF. Here the CDR3 DNA reads TGTGCCAGCACCCCCGGGAATTGGGGGCGTATGTACCAAGAGACCCAGTACTTC.